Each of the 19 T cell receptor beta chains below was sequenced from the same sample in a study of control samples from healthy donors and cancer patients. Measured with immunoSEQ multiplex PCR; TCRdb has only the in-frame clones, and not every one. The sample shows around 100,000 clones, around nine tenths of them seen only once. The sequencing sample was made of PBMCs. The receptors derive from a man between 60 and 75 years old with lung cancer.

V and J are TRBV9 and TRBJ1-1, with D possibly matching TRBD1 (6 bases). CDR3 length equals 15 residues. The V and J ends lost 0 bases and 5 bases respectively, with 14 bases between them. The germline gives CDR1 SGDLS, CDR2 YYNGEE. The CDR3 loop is CASSVALGAETEAFF. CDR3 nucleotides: TGTGCCAGCAGCGTAGCTCTGGGGGCCGAGACTGAAGCTTTCTTT. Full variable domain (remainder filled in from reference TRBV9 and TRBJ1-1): DSGVTQTPKHLITATGQRVTLRCSPRSGDLSVYWYQQSLDQGLQFLIQYYNGEERAKGNILERFSAQQFPDLHSELNLSSLELGDSALYFCASSVALGAETEAFFGQGTRLTVV.

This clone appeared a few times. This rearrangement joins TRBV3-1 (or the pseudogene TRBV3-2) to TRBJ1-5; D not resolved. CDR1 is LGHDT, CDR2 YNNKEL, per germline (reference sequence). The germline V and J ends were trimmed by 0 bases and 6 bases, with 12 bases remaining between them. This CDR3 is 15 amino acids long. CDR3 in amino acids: CASSQDIGEGQPQHF. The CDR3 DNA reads TGTGCCAGCAGCCAAGATATTGGGGAGGGTCAGCCCCAGCATTTT.

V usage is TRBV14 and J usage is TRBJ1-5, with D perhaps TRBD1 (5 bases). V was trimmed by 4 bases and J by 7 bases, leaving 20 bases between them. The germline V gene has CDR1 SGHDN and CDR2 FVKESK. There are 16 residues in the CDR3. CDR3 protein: CASSPRSGGEGQPQHF. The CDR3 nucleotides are TGTGCCAGCAGCCCTCGTTCCGGGGGGGAGGGACAGCCCCAGCATTTT. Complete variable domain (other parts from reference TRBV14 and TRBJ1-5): EAGVTQFPSHSVIEKGQTVTLRCDPISGHDNLYWYRRVMGKEIKFLLHFVKESKQDESGMPNNRFLAERTGGTYSTLKVQPAELEDSGVYFCASSPRSGGEGQPQHFGDGTRLSIL.

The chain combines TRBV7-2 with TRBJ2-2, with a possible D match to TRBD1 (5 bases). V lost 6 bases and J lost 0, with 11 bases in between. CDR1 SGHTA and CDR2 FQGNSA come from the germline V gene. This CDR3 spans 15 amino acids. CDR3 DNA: TGTGCCAGCAGGCAGGGCCGTGCGAACACCGGGGAGCTGTTTTTT. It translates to CASRQGRANTGELFF.

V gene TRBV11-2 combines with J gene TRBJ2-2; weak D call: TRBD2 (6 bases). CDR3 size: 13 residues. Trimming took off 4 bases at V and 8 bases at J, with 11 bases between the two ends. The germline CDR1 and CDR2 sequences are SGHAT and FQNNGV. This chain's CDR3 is CASSWDLLGELFF. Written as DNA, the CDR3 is TGTGCCAGCAGCTGGGACTTGTTGGGGGAGCTGTTTTTT.

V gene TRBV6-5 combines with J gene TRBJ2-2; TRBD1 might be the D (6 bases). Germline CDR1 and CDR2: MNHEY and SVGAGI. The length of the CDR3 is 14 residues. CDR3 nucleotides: TGTGCAAGCGAATTGGGGGCGCGGACCGGGGAGCTGTTTTTT. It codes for CASELGARTGELFF.

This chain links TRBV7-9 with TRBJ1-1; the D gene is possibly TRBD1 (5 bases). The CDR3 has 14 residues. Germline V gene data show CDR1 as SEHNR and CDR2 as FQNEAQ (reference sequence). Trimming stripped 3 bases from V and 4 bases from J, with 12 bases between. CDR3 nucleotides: TGTGCCAGCAGCTTTAATGCCAGGGTCACTGAAGCTTTCTTT. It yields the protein CASSFNARVTEAFF.

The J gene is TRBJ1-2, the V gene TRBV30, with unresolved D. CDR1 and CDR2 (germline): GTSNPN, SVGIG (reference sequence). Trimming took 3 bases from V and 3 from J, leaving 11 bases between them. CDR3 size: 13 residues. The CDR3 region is CAWSLGRDYGYTF. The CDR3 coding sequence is TGTGCCTGGAGCCTAGGGCGCGACTATGGCTACACCTTC.

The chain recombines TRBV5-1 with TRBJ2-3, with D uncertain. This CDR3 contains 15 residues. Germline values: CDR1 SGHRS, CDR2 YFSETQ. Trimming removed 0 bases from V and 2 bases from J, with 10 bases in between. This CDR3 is CASSLGTPSTDTQYF. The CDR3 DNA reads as TGCGCCAGCAGCTTGGGGACCCCATCCACAGATACGCAGTATTTT.

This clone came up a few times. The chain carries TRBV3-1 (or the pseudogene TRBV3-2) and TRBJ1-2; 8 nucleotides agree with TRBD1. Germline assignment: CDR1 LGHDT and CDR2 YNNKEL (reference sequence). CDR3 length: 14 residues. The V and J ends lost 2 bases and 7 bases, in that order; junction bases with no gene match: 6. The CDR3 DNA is TGTGCCAGCAGCCAACCCGGGACAGGAGGTGGCTACACCTTC. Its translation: CASSQPGTGGGYTF.

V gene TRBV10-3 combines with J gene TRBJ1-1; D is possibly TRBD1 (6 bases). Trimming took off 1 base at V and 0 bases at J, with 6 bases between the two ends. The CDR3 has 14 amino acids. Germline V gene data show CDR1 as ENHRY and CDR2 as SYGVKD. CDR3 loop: CAISEYRVNTEAFF. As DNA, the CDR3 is TGTGCCATCAGTGAGTACAGGGTGAACACTGAAGCTTTCTTT.

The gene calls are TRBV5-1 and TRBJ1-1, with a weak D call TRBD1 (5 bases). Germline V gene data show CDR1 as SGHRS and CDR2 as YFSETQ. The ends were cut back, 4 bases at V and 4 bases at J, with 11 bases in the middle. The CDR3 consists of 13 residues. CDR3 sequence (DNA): TGCGCCAGCAGCGATGGGGGTGGCACTGAAGCTTTCTTT. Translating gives CASSDGGGTEAFF.

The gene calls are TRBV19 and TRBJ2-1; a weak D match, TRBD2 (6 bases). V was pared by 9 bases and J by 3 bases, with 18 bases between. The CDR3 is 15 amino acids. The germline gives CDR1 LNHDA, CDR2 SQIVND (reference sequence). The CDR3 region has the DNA TGTGCCAGCAAACCCCGGGACTTTAACTACAATGAGCAGTTCTTC. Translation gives CASKPRDFNYNEQFF.

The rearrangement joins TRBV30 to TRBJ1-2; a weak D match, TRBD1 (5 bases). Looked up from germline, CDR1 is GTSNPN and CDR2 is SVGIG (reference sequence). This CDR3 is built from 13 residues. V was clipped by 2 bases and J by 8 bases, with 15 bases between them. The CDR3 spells CAWSSGTKEGYTF. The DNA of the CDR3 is TGTGCCTGGAGTAGTGGGACCAAGGAAGGCTACACCTTC.

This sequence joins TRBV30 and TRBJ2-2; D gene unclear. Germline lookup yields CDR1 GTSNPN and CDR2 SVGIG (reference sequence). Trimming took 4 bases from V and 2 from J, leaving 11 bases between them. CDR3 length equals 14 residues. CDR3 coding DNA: TGTGCCTGGACTCGCTACACCAACACCGGGGAGCTGTTTTTT. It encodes CAWTRYTNTGELFF.

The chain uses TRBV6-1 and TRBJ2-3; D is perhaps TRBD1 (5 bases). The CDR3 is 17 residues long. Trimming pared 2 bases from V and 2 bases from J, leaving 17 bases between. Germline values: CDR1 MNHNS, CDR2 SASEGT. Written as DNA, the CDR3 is TGTGCCAGCAGTGAACAGCCCTGGGCAGGGAACACAGATACGCAGTATTTT. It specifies CASSEQPWAGNTDTQYF.

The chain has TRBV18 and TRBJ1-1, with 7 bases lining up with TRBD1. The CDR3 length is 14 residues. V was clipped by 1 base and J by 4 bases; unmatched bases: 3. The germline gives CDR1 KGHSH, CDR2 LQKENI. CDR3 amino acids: CASSPRDRGTEAFF. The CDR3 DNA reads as TGTGCCAGCTCACCACGGGACAGAGGCACTGAAGCTTTCTTT.

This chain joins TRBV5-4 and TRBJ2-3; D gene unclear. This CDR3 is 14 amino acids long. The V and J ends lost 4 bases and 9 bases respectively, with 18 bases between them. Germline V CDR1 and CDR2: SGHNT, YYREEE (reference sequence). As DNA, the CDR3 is TGTGCCAGCAGCCCCCCGTCGGGTCCCATCACGCAGTATTTT. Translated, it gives CASSPPSGPITQYF.

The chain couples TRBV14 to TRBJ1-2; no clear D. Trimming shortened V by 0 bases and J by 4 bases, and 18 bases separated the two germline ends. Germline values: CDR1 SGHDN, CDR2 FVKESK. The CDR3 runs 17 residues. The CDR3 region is CASSQDSQWVGAYGYTF. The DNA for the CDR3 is TGTGCCAGCAGCCAAGATTCTCAATGGGTGGGCGCCTATGGCTACACCTTC.